This T cell receptor beta chain originates from a study of blood T cells in healthy people across ages. The study, taken as a whole, reports: Naive T cell percentage by flow cytometry tracked strongly with beta diversity. Among T cells, TCR beta diversity per million cells dropped roughly linearly as age rose.

V was shortened by 0 bases and J by 3 bases, with 2 bases between the two germline ends. CDR1 LGHDT and CDR2 YNNKEL come from the germline V gene (reference sequence). This CDR3 is built from 13 residues. In terms of origin and age, donors were healthy Caucasian individuals from Russia aged about 6 to 95. Samples had at least 6 million PBMCs isolated from them. Details on this clonotype: The antigen is unknown.

PCR was performed a second time for roughly 7 to 12 cycles using a sample-barcoded 5' primer and a J-beta primer mix. TCRdb reprocessed the 5' RACE reads with MiXCR, giving one entry per CDR3 protein. In the table there are about 1.4 million distinct CDR3 sequences, roughly 60% of which are singletons. The chain employs TRBV3-1 and TRBJ2-2; D ambiguous. The receptor's source is a man between 18 and 35 years old in good health. Input material: blood. CDR3 coding DNA: TGTGCCAGCAGCCAAGAGGACACCGGGGAGCTGTTTTTT. Encoded protein: CASSQEDTGELFF.